Included here is one TCR beta chain sequence, with context. Its antigen is as yet unknown. Other DNA sequences of this sample code for an identical CDR3. This sample was taken from a study of shared clonotypes between healthy human individuals. Method: immunoSEQ multiplex PCR; TCRdb's copy keeps in-frame clones and lacks some. This table has about 980,000 clones, 70% to 85% appearing once. CD4+ cells yielded CD45RA+ naive and CD45RA-negative memory subsets. General observations from the study: Depth of sequencing was expected to influence donor clonotype sharing.

The sequence was obtained from a man between 18 and 29 years old in good health. Material: memory CD4+ T cells sorted from blood. Documented subset: CD45RA-negative fraction.

For the CDR3, the DNA is TGCGCCAGCAGCCAAGAACCGCCTCCTAACACCGGGGAGCTGTTTTTT. Translated: CASSQEPPPNTGELFF. V usage is TRBV4-1 and J usage is TRBJ2-2; no reliable D call. This CDR3 contains 16 residues. Per germline, CDR1 MGHRA and CDR2 YSYEKL. With 0 bases removed from V and 2 bases from J, the gap between germline ends came to 10 bases.